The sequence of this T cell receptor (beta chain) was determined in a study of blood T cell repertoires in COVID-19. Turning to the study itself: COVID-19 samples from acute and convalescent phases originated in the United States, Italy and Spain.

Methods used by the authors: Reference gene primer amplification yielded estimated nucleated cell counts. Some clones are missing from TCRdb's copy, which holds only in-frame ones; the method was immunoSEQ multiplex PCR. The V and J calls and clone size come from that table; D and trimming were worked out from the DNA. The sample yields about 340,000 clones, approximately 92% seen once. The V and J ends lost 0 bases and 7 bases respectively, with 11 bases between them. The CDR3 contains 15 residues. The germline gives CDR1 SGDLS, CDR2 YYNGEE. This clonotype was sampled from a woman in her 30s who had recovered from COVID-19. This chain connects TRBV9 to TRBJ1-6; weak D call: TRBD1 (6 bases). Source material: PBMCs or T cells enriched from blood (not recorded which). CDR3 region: CASSVGEGENSPLHF. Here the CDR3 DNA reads TGTGCCAGCAGCGTAGGTGAGGGGGAGAATTCACCCCTCCACTTT.